This TCR beta chain was retrieved from a study of cytomegalovirus exposure and HLA in healthy donors. Study-level results: The likely explanation for a cluster of highly shared sequence variants was sequencing artifact. More than 15,000 TCR beta sequences were associated with HLA alleles at 0.05 false discovery rate in a later analysis.

Participants comprised healthy donors of bone marrow. Germline CDR1 is SGHNT and CDR2 is YYREEE (reference sequence). V was pared by 0 bases and J by 9 bases, with 13 bases between. There are 13 residues in the CDR3. Primers: 60 Vbeta forward and 13 Jbeta reverse. Clones were sequenced by immunoSEQ multiplex PCR, and TCRdb holds only the in-frame ones, with some missing. The sample shows roughly 120,000 clones, roughly 9% of them seen only once. The sample holds a few counts of this clone. Its target is not known. The sequence came from a man younger than 45 in good health and CMV-seronegative. Specimen: PBMCs. The chain couples TRBV5-4 to TRBJ2-7; a weak D match, TRBD2 (5 bases). CDR3 sequence (DNA): TGTGCCAGCAGCTTGGGCAGACATGGAGGGCAGTACTTC. Protein product: CASSLGRHGGQYF.